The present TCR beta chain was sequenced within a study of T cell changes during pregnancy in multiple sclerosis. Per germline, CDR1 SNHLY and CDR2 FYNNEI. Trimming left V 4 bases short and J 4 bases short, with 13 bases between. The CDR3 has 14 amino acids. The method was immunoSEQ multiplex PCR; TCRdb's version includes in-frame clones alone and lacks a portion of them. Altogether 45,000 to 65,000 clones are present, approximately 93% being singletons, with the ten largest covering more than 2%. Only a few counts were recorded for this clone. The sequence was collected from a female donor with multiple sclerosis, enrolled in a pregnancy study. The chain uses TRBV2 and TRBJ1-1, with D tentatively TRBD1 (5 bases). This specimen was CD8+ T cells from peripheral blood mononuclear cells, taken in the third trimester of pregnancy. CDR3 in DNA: TGTGCCAGCAGTGTATGGGGGGGTGGCACTGAAGCTTTCTTT. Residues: CASSVWGGGTEAFF.